Below, one T cell receptor (beta chain) is given with its context. This sample was taken from a study of cytomegalovirus exposure and HLA in healthy donors. In the study overall: T cells numbering about 179 million yielded roughly 120 million unique TCR beta sequences in an earlier analysis.

Germline V gene data show CDR1 as MNHEY and CDR2 as SMNVEV (reference sequence). The length of the CDR3 is 13 residues. V lost 3 bases, J lost 4 bases, and 9 bases lay in between. It was with 60 Vbeta and 13 Jbeta primers that the PCR ran. Assay: immunoSEQ multiplex PCR; the TCRdb copy retains only in-frame clones and omits some. The top ten hold approximately 3.6% of the sample, which has approximately 120,000 clones, approximately 80% seen once. What was sequenced was PBMCs. V and J are TRBV27 and TRBJ1-1, with D perhaps matching TRBD1 (6 bases). This clonotype originated in a man aged 25 to 40 in good health and CMV-seronegative. The CDR3 DNA follows: TGTGCCAGCAGTTTCACAGGGACCACTGAAGCTTTCTTT. It is translated as CASSFTGTTEAFF.